The entry below describes one T cell receptor beta chain. As yet, its antigen is unknown. The table came from immunoSEQ multiplex PCR; TCRdb's copy has only in-frame clones and leaves some out. The table records 650,000 to 800,000 clones, under 95% of them present only once. The data belong to a study of shared clonotypes between healthy human individuals. Study background: Each donor had three CD4 naive, three CD4 memory, two CD8 naive and one CD8 memory plate. General observations from the study: Around 5% was the fraction of naive CD4 clonotypes found shared across a few donors. An expected dependence of interdonor clonotype sharing on sequencing depth was noted.

Per germline, CDR1 MDHEN and CDR2 SYDVKM. The CDR3 spans 15 residues. Trimming took 6 bases from V and 2 from J, leaving 14 bases between them. The naive CD8 subset, CD45RO-negative cells positively selected for CCR7, excluded terminally differentiated effector memory CD45RA+ cells. Material: naive CD8+ T cells sorted from blood. This sequence was found in a man aged 25-45 years in good health. This chain joins TRBV28 and TRBJ1-5; D is undetermined. The CDR3 nucleotides read TGTGCCAGCAGCCACGTTTCGGCGGGCAATCAGCCCCAGCATTTT. Amino acids: CASSHVSAGNQPQHF.